This TCR beta chain was retrieved from a study of early T cells in non-severe SARS-CoV-2 infection. Study background: Unsorted whole-blood RNA was sequenced in bulk, leaving chains unpaired.

Study outcomes and limitations: Matches to VDJdb favored anti-spike CD8 responses and missed private and CD4 specificities.

This clonotype appeared many times. What it binds is unknown. Germline V lookup: CDR1 SGHAT, CDR2 FQNNGV. The CDR3 covers 18 residues. Trimming pared 1 base from V and 0 bases from J, leaving 16 bases between. Separate cDNA molecules each had unique molecular identifiers attached to them. TCRdb analysed the 5' RACE reads with MiXCR anew, one entry per CDR3 protein. The sample carries 97,000 or so distinct CDR3 sequences, 9.5% to 11% recorded once. The chain has TRBV11-2 and TRBJ2-1; D gene ambiguous. Material: whole blood, obtained at baseline. This TCR came from an adult who was a healthcare worker with PCR-confirmed SARS-CoV-2 infection or an uninfected control (not recorded which). In nucleotides, the CDR3 is TGTGCCAGCAGCTTAGGAAGGAAAACGGTGAGCTCCTACAATGAGCAGTTCTTC. It specifies CASSLGRKTVSSYNEQFF.